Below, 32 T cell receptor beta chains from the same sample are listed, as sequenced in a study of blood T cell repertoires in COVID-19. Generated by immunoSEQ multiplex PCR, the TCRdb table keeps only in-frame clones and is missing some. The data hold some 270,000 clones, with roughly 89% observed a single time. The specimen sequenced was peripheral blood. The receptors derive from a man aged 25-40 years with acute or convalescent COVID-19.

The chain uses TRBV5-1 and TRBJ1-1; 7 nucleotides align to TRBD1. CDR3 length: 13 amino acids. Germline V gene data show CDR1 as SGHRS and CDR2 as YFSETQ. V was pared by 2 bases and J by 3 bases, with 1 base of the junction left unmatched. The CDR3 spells CASSFGTDTEAFF. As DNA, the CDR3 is TGCGCCAGCAGCTTCGGGACAGACACTGAAGCTTTCTTT.

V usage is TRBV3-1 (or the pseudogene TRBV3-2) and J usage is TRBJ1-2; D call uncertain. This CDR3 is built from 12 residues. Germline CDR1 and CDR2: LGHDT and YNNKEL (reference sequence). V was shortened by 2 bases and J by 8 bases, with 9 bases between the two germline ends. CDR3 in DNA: TGTGCCAGCAGCCAATCCATAGTGGGCTACACCTTC. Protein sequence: CASSQSIVGYTF.

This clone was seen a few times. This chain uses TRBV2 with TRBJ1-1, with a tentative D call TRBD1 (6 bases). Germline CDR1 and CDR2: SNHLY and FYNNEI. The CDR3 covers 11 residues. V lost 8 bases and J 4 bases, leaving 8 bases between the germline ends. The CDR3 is CASGQFTEAFF. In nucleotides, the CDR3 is TGTGCCAGCGGACAGTTCACTGAAGCTTTCTTT.

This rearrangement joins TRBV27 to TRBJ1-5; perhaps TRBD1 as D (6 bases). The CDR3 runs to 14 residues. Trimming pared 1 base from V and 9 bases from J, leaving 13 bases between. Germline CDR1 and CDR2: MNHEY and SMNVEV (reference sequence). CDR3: CASSLLQGYGPQHF. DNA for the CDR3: TGTGCCAGCAGTTTATTACAGGGATATGGGCCCCAGCATTTT.

The CDR3 region is CASSQEGTPSTDTQYF. For the CDR3, the DNA is TGCGCCAGCAGCCAAGAAGGGACACCGAGCACAGATACGCAGTATTTT. The rearrangement joins TRBV4-1 to TRBJ2-3; tentatively, D is TRBD1 (6 bases). The CDR3 totals 16 residues. CDR1 is MGHRA, CDR2 YSYEKL, per germline. Deletions cut 0 bases from V and 0 bases from J, with 10 bases between.

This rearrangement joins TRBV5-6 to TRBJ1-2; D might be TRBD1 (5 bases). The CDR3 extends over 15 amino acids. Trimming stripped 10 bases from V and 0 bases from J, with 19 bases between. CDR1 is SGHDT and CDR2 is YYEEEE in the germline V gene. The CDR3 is CASAWGVPANYGYTF. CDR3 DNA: TGTGCCTCAGCTTGGGGGGTCCCTGCTAACTATGGCTACACCTTC.

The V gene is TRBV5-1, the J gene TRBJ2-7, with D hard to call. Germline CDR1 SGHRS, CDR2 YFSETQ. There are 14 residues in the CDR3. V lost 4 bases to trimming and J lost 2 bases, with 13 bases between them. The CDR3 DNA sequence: TGCGCCAGCAGCCCCGGTCCCTCGACCTACGAGCAGTACTTC. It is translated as CASSPGPSTYEQYF.

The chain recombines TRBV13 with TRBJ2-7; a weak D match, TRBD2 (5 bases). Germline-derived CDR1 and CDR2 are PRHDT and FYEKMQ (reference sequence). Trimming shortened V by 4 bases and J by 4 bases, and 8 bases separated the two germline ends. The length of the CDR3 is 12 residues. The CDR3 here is CASSSPGYEQYF. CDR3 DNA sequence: TGTGCCAGCAGCTCCCCGGGGTACGAGCAGTACTTC.

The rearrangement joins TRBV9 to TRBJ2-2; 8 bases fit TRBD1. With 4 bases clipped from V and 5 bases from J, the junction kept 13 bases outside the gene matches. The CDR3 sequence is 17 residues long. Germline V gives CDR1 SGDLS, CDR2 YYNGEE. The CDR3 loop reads CASSPRGRGRMTGELFF. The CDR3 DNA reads TGTGCCAGCAGCCCCAGGGGCAGGGGGCGAATGACCGGGGAGCTGTTTTTT.

The DNA of the CDR3 is TGTGCCAGTAGACCAAGAGCAGGGTCCTACGAGCAGTACTTC. Translation gives CASRPRAGSYEQYF. The chain employs TRBV7-8 and TRBJ2-7; D perhaps matches TRBD1 (5 bases). Germline CDR1 reads SGHVS; CDR2 reads FQNEAQ. Trimming took off 9 bases at V and 1 base at J, with 16 bases between the two ends. The CDR3 is made up of 14 amino acids.

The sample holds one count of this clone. CDR3 sequence (DNA): TGTGCCCAACAGGTCCGTAGTATTAGTAGGGGATCCTCTGGAAACACCATATATTTT. This codes for CAQQVRSISRGSSGNTIYF. This sequence joins TRBV27 and TRBJ1-3; TRBD1 might be the D (5 bases). V was clipped by 11 bases and J by 0 bases, with 29 bases between them. The CDR3 has 19 residues. Germline CDR1 and CDR2: MNHEY and SMNVEV (reference sequence).

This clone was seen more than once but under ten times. This CDR3 is CASSPRQGDGYTF. In DNA form, the CDR3 reads TGTGCCAGCAGCCCGAGGCAGGGGGATGGCTACACCTTC. This rearrangement joins TRBV3-1 (or the pseudogene TRBV3-2) to TRBJ1-2; TRBD1 matches 7 bases. V was clipped by 4 bases and J by 6 bases; unmatched bases: 5. From germline, CDR1 is LGHDT and CDR2 YNNKEL (reference sequence). The CDR3 is made up of 13 amino acids.

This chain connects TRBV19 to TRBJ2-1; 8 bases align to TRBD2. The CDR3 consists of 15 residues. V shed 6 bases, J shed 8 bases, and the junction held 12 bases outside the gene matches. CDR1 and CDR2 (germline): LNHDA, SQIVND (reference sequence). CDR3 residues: CASSIGGAGYYEQFF. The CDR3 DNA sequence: TGTGCCAGTAGCATCGGGGGGGCCGGGTACTATGAGCAGTTCTTC.

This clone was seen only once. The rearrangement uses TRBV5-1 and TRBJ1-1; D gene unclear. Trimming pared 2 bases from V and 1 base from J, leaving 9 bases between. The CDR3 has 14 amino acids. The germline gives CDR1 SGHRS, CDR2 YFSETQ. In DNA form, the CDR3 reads TGCGCCAGCAGCTTTCGAGGGCGGAACACTGAAGCTTTCTTT. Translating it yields CASSFRGRNTEAFF.

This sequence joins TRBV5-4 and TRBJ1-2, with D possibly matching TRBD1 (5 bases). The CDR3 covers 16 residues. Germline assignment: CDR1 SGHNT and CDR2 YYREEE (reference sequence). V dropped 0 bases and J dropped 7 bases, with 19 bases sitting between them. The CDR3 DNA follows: TGTGCCAGCAGCTTGGTGGGTTTGACAGATGTGGTTGGCTACACCTTC. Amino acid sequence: CASSLVGLTDVVGYTF.

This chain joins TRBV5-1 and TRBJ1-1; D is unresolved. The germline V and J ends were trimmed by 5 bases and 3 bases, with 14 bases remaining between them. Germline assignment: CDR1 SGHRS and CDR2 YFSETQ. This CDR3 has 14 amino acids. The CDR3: CASSLNGGYTEAFF. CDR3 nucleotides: TGCGCCAGCAGTCTGAATGGAGGTTACACTGAAGCTTTCTTT.

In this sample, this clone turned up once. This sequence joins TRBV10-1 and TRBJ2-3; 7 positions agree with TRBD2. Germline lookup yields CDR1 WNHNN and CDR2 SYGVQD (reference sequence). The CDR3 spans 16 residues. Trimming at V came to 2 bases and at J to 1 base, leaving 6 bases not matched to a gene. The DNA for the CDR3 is TGCGCCAGCAGTGAGCTCAGCGGGACGGGCACAGATACGCAGTATTTT. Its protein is CASSELSGTGTDTQYF.

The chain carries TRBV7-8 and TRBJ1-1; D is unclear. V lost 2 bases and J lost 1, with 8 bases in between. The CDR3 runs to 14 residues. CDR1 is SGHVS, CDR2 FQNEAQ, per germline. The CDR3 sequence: CASSLRVGNTEAFF. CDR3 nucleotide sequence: TGTGCCAGCAGCTTACGCGTTGGGAACACTGAAGCTTTCTTT.

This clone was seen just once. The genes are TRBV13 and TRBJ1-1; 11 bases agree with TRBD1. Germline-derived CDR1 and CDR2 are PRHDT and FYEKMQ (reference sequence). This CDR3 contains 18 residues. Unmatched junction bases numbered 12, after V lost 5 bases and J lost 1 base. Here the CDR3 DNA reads TGTGCCAGCAGCCAAATGACGGACAGGGGGCTCCAGAACACTGAAGCTTTCTTT. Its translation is CASSQMTDRGLQNTEAFF.

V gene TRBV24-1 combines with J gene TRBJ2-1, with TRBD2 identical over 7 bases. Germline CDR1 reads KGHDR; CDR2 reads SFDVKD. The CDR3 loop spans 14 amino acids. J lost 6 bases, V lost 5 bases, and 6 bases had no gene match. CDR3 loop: CATSVKSGINEQFF. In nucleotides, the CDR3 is TGTGCCACCAGTGTCAAGAGCGGGATCAATGAGCAGTTCTTC.

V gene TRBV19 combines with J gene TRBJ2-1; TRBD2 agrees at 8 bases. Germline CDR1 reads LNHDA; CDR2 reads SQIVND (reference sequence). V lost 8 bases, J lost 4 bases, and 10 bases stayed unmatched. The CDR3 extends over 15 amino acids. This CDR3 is CASSPRSGGYNEQFF. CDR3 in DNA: TGTGCCAGTTCCCCCCGGAGCGGGGGTTACAATGAGCAGTTCTTC.

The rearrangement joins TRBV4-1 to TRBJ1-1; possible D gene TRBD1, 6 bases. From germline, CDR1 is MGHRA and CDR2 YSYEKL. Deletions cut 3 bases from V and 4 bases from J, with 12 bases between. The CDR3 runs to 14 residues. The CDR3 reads CASSQDRQVTEAFF. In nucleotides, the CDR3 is TGCGCCAGCAGCCAGGACCGACAGGTCACTGAAGCTTTCTTT.

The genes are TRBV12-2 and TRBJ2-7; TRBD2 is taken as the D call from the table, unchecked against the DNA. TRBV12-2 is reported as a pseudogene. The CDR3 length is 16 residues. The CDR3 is CASLLRRGLSSYEQYF. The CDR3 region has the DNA TGTGCAAGTCTCCTAAGGAGGGGACTCAGCTCCTACGAGCAGTACTTC.

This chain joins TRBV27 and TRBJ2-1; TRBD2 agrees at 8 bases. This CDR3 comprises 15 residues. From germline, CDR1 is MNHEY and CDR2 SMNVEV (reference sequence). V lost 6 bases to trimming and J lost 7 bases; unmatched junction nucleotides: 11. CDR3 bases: TGTGCCAGCAGGGTAACCAGCGGGAGCTATAATGAGCAGTTCTTC. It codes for CASRVTSGSYNEQFF.

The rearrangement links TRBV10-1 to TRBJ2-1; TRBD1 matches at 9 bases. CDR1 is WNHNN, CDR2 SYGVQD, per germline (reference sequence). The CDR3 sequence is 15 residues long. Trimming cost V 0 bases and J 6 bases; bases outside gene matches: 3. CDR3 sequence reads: CASSESGTGTNEQFF. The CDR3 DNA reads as TGCGCCAGCAGTGAGTCTGGGACAGGGACCAATGAGCAGTTCTTC.

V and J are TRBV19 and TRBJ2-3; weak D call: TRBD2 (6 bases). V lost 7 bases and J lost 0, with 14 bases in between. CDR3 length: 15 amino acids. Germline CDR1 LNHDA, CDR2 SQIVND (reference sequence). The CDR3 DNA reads TGTGCCAGTACTCCGTCTGGGGGGAGCACAGATACGCAGTATTTT. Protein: CASTPSGGSTDTQYF.

CDR3 sequence reads: CASSLVGVGNEQFF. CDR3 sequence (DNA): TGTGCCAGCAGCCTAGTAGGAGTAGGAAATGAGCAGTTCTTC. The chain recombines TRBV7-3 with TRBJ2-1, with unresolved D. The CDR3 sequence is 14 residues long. V was pared by 5 bases and J by 7 bases, with 15 bases between. CDR1 and CDR2 from the germline V gene are SGHTA and FQGTGA.

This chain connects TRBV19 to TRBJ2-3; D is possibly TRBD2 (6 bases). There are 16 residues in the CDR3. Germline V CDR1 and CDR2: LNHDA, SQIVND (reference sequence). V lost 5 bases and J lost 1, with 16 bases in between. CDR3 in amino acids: CASSPRLVVRTDTQYF. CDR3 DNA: TGTGCCAGTAGTCCACGACTAGTCGTCCGCACAGATACGCAGTATTTT.

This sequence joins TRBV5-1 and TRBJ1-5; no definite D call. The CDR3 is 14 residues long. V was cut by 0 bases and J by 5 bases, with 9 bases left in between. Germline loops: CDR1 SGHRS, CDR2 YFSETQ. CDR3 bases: TGCGCCAGCAGCTTGGCGGTTGGAGATCAGCCCCAGCATTTT. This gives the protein CASSLAVGDQPQHF.

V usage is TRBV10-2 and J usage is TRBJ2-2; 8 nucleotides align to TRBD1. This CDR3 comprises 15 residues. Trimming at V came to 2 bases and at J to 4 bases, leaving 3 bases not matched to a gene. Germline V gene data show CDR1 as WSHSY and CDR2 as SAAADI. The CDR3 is CASSEPGQATGELFF. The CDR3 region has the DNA TGCGCCAGCAGTGAGCCGGGACAGGCCACCGGGGAGCTGTTTTTT.

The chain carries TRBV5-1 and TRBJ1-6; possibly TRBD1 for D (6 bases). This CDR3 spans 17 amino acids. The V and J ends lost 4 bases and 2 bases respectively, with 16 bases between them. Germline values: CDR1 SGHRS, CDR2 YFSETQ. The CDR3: CASSPRGRGTYNSPLHF. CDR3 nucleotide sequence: TGCGCCAGCAGCCCGAGGGGGAGAGGGACCTATAATTCACCCCTCCACTTT.

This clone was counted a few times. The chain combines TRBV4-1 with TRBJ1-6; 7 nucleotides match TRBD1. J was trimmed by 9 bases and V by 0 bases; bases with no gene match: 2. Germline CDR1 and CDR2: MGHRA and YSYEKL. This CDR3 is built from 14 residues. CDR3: CASSQDDRASPLHF. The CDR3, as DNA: TGCGCCAGCAGCCAAGATGACAGGGCTTCACCCCTCCACTTT.